This paragraph reports one T cell receptor beta chain. Its antigen is still unknown. The PCR had 60 Vbeta and 13 Jbeta primers. Sequenced by immunoSEQ multiplex PCR; TCRdb stores in-frame clones only, minus some. Among tens of thousands of clones listed, roughly 78% were seen once. This entry belongs to a study of cytomegalovirus exposure and HLA in healthy donors. Study results and limitations: Common viral pathogens were later found to be apparently linked to several of the most significant clusters.

Input material: PBMCs. This receptor was obtained from a middle-aged woman in good health and CMV-seropositive.

The CDR3 nucleotides read TGTGCCAGCAGCTTAGGCCTTTGGGGGCGGATTTCACCCCTCCACTTT. Translated, it gives CASSLGLWGRISPLHF. The V gene is TRBV11-3, the J gene TRBJ1-6, with TRBD1 as a possible D gene (6 bases). The germline V gene encodes CDR1 SGHNT and CDR2 YENEEA. CDR3 length: 16 amino acids. The germline V and J ends were trimmed by 1 base and 9 bases, with 16 bases remaining between them.